The 29 T cell receptor beta chains presented below share a single source sample, sequenced in a study of cytomegalovirus exposure and HLA in healthy donors. With 60 Vbeta and 13 Jbeta primers, the PCR was carried out. Sequencing used immunoSEQ multiplex PCR; TCRdb keeps in-frame clones, though not all of them. This sample has roughly 100,000 clones, with roughly 80% found just once. What was sequenced was PBMCs. The receptors here all came from a man aged 45 to 65 in good health and CMV-seropositive.

This clone showed up just a few times. The gene calls are TRBV5-1 and TRBJ1-2; 8 nucleotides align to TRBD1. Per germline, CDR1 SGHRS and CDR2 YFSETQ. With V trimmed by 6 bases and J by 7 bases, 8 bases remained unmatched. This CDR3 has 13 amino acids. Written as DNA, the CDR3 is TGCGCCAGCAAGGAGGACAGGGTGGGTGGCTACACCTTC. This sequence encodes CASKEDRVGGYTF.

The gene calls are TRBV7-6 and TRBJ2-2; 11 positions agree with TRBD2. The junction had 10 bases not matched to a gene; V was cut back by 5 bases and J by 5 bases. CDR1 is SGHVS and CDR2 is FNYEAQ in the germline V gene. The length of the CDR3 is 17 residues. Written as DNA, the CDR3 is TGTGCCAGCAGCCCCACTAGCGGGAGTTTGAAAACCGGGGAGCTGTTTTTT. The encoded protein is CASSPTSGSLKTGELFF.

The V gene is TRBV10-3, the J gene TRBJ2-7, with D possibly matching TRBD2 (6 bases). The germline gives CDR1 ENHRY, CDR2 SYGVKD. The CDR3 is 13 residues long. The germline V and J ends were trimmed by 5 bases and 0 bases, with 8 bases remaining between them. The DNA of the CDR3 is TGTGCCATCAGTAGCGGGCCCTCCTACGAGCAGTACTTC. Protein: CAISSGPSYEQYF.

This chain uses TRBV20-1 with TRBJ2-1, with no clear D. Germline V gives CDR1 DFQATT, CDR2 SNEGSKA (reference sequence). The CDR3 covers 10 residues. Trimming removed 6 bases at V and 6 bases at J, with 6 bases between. The CDR3 region has the DNA TGCAGTGCCCTGTCCAATGAGCAGTTCTTC. It yields the protein CSALSNEQFF.

The CDR3 reads CASSPFSSSDNEQFF. The CDR3 bases are TGTGCCAGCAGCCCTTTTAGCTCCAGCGACAATGAGCAGTTCTTC. The chain carries TRBV5-4 and TRBJ2-1; no reliable D call. CDR3 size: 15 residues. The V gene's germline CDR1 is SGHNT and CDR2 YYREEE (reference sequence). Trimming shortened V by 4 bases and J by 5 bases, and 16 bases separated the two germline ends.

The V and J genes are TRBV19 and TRBJ2-1; TRBD1 agrees at 7 bases. CDR1 and CDR2 from the germline V gene are LNHDA and SQIVND (reference sequence). The length of the CDR3 is 14 residues. Trimming at V came to 6 bases and at J to 3 bases, leaving 5 bases not matched to a gene. The CDR3 DNA reads as TGTGCCAGTAGGGGGACAGACGGCTACAATGAGCAGTTCTTC. It encodes CASRGTDGYNEQFF.

J is TRBJ2-1 and V is TRBV28; D might be TRBD2 (5 bases). Between the trimmed V and J ends, which lost 3 bases and 0 bases, there was a span of 9 bases. The CDR3 spans 15 residues. From germline, CDR1 is MDHEN and CDR2 SYDVKM. This chain's CDR3 is CASSFTGSSYNEQFF. CDR3 in DNA: TGTGCCAGCAGTTTTACTGGGAGCTCCTACAATGAGCAGTTCTTC.

The chain uses TRBV4-1 and TRBJ2-2; maybe TRBD2 (6 bases). This CDR3 is built from 14 residues. Trimming shortened V by 1 base and J by 6 bases, and 9 bases separated the two germline ends. CDR1 and CDR2 from the germline V gene are MGHRA and YSYEKL. In DNA, the CDR3 is TGCGCCAGCAGCCAAGTCCCTAGCGCCGGGGAGCTGTTTTTT. The encoded protein is CASSQVPSAGELFF.

J is TRBJ1-2 and V is TRBV30, with 10 bases matching TRBD1. The CDR3 contains 17 residues. With V trimmed by 4 bases and J by 7 bases, 18 bases remained unmatched. CDR1 and CDR2 from the germline V gene are GTSNPN and SVGIG (reference sequence). CDR3 DNA: TGTGCCTGGACCAGACGGGGCGACAGGGGGCGCATCGGTGGCTACACCTTC. This gives the protein CAWTRRGDRGRIGGYTF.

This clone was seen more than once but under ten times. This sequence joins TRBV13 and TRBJ2-1; a possible D gene is TRBD1 (5 bases). From germline, CDR1 is PRHDT and CDR2 FYEKMQ (reference sequence). The CDR3 consists of 14 residues. V dropped 2 bases and J dropped 6 bases, with 11 bases sitting between them. The CDR3 bases are TGTGCCAGCAGCTTACCCAGGGCCGGCAATGAGCAGTTCTTC. This codes for CASSLPRAGNEQFF.

The J gene is TRBJ2-3, the V gene TRBV2; D gene uncertain. The length of the CDR3 is 12 residues. CDR1 and CDR2 (germline): SNHLY, FYNNEI. Deletions cut 3 bases from V and 7 bases from J, with 8 bases between. The DNA for the CDR3 is TGTGCCAGCAGTGATAGATCCAATACGCAGTATTTT. This gives the protein CASSDRSNTQYF.

The J gene is TRBJ1-3, the V gene TRBV25-1; no clear D. The CDR3 runs 14 residues. Trimming removed 3 bases at V and 3 bases at J, with 9 bases between. Germline V lookup: CDR1 MGHDK, CDR2 SYGVNS. The CDR3 region is CASSDVGFGNTIYF. DNA of the CDR3: TGTGCCAGCAGTGACGTCGGGTTTGGAAACACCATATATTTT.

DNA of the CDR3: TGTGCCAGTCGAGTGCGGGAGGGCCTAGGCTACAATGAGCAGTTCTTC. Translation: CASRVREGLGYNEQFF. This chain connects TRBV19 to TRBJ2-1; 9 bases are shared with TRBD2. CDR1 is LNHDA and CDR2 is SQIVND in the germline V gene (reference sequence). V dropped 8 bases and J dropped 3; count of bases not matched to a gene: 11. The CDR3 has 16 amino acids.

This chain's CDR3 is CASSLSLAGGPGDTQYF. DNA of the CDR3: TGTGCCAGCAGCTTATCCCTAGCGGGAGGGCCCGGGGATACGCAGTATTTT. This rearrangement joins TRBV11-2 to TRBJ2-3; 12 nucleotides line up with TRBD2. The CDR3 extends over 17 amino acids. Trimming at V came to 2 bases and at J to 6 bases, leaving 9 bases not matched to a gene. Germline-derived CDR1 and CDR2 are SGHAT and FQNNGV.

This clone was detected only a few times. The genes are TRBV30 and TRBJ2-7; the D gene is possibly TRBD1 (5 bases). Germline V lookup: CDR1 GTSNPN, CDR2 SVGIG (reference sequence). CDR3 size: 11 residues. Trimming took 7 bases from V and 5 from J, leaving 12 bases between them. The CDR3 spells CAYGRGDEQYF. The CDR3 DNA reads as TGTGCCTATGGTAGGGGCGACGAGCAGTACTTC.

V and J are TRBV5-4 and TRBJ2-2; D might be TRBD1 (5 bases). From germline, CDR1 is SGHNT and CDR2 YYREEE (reference sequence). V lost 3 bases, J lost 2 bases, and 11 bases lay in between. The CDR3 contains 15 residues. This CDR3 reads CASSSRQGNTGELFF. The CDR3 bases are TGTGCCAGCAGCTCCCGGCAGGGCAACACCGGGGAGCTGTTTTTT.

This clone was seen just once. The rearrangement links TRBV25-1 to TRBJ2-4; no clear D gene. The CDR3 contains 12 residues. Deletions cut 5 bases from V and 6 bases from J, with 8 bases between. Per germline, CDR1 MGHDK and CDR2 SYGVNS. CDR3 residues: CASSPMANIQYF. The CDR3 DNA is TGTGCCAGCAGTCCAATGGCAAACATTCAGTACTTC.

With respect to this clone: At one end the junction does not follow the germline gene, possibly because of a read error. This chain connects TRBV5-1 to TRBJ1-1, with unresolved D. The CDR3 runs to 13 residues. From germline, CDR1 is SGHRS and CDR2 YFSETQ. The DNA of the CDR3 is TGCGCCAGCAGCTTGGGGTGGTCACCTGAGGCTTTCTTT. Encoded protein: CASSLGWSPEAFF.

This clone was detected only a few times. The chain carries TRBV19 and TRBJ1-4; 8 nucleotides agree with TRBD1. The germline gives CDR1 LNHDA, CDR2 SQIVND (reference sequence). The junction had 7 bases not matched to a gene; V was cut back by 7 bases and J by 6 bases. The CDR3 loop spans 14 amino acids. Written as DNA, the CDR3 is TGTGCCAGTACCGACGACAGGGGCGATGAAAAACTGTTTTTT. Translating gives CASTDDRGDEKLFF.

This clone was detected only once. CDR3 sequence (DNA): TGCGCCAGCAGCTTGGGGAGCGGGACTCAGTTTTATGGCTACACCTTC. This codes for CASSLGSGTQFYGYTF. This sequence joins TRBV5-1 and TRBJ1-2; TRBD1 is a possible D gene (5 bases). The germline V gene encodes CDR1 SGHRS and CDR2 YFSETQ. The V end lost 0 bases, the J end lost 5 bases, and 17 bases lay between the germline ends. The CDR3 runs to 16 residues.

V usage is TRBV5-4 and J usage is TRBJ2-2, with 8 bases fitting TRBD1. Trimming removed 4 bases from V and 6 bases from J; junction bases left unmatched: 14. CDR3 length: 17 residues. The germline gives CDR1 SGHNT, CDR2 YYREEE (reference sequence). CDR3 in amino acids: CASSPDRGVNSAGELFF. Written as DNA, the CDR3 is TGTGCCAGCAGCCCCGACAGGGGAGTAAATTCGGCCGGGGAGCTGTTTTTT.

The rearrangement joins TRBV5-6 to TRBJ2-7; 8 bases are a match to TRBD1. J lost 5 bases, V lost 4 bases, and 2 bases had no gene match. The CDR3 consists of 12 residues. Germline-derived CDR1 and CDR2 are SGHDT and YYEEEE. Here the CDR3 DNA reads TGTGCCAGCAGCCGGGGACAGGACGAGCAGTACTTC. Encoded protein: CASSRGQDEQYF.

This clone has only one observation. This chain connects TRBV4-2 to TRBJ2-1, with 12 bases that match TRBD2. V gave up 1 base and J gave up 8 bases; unmatched junction bases: 6. Germline lookup yields CDR1 LGHNA and CDR2 YNFKEQ. This CDR3 is built from 16 residues. The CDR3 sequence is CASSQASSGRVDEQFF. The CDR3 nucleotides read TGTGCCAGCAGCCAAGCGTCTAGCGGGAGGGTTGATGAGCAGTTCTTC.

The chain combines TRBV29-1 with TRBJ2-1; TRBD1 might be the D (6 bases). Germline lookup yields CDR1 SQVTM and CDR2 ANQGSEA. The CDR3 consists of 12 residues. Trimming removed 5 bases from V and 9 bases from J, with 14 bases in between. The CDR3 region is CSVSKQGGEQFF. The CDR3, as DNA: TGCAGCGTTTCCAAACAGGGTGGTGAGCAGTTCTTC.

The sample holds a few counts of this clone. The gene calls are TRBV19 and TRBJ2-7; 9 nucleotides match TRBD1. The germline V gene has CDR1 LNHDA and CDR2 SQIVND (reference sequence). This CDR3 is 15 amino acids long. With V trimmed by 6 bases and J by 4 bases, 10 bases remained unmatched. In DNA form, the CDR3 reads TGTGCCAGTAGAGGTCCGGGACAGGGTTTGTACGAGCAGTACTTC. Translation: CASRGPGQGLYEQYF.

The chain carries TRBV18 and TRBJ2-2; D possibly corresponds to TRBD2 (5 bases). Germline CDR1 and CDR2: KGHSH and LQKENI. CDR3 length equals 14 residues. Trimming removed 6 bases from V and 5 bases from J, with 13 bases in between. DNA of the CDR3: TGTGCCAGCTCGCCTCCAACTAGAACCGGGGAGCTGTTTTTT. As protein: CASSPPTRTGELFF. Together with reference TRBV18 and TRBJ2-2, the CDR3 gives the full variable domain: NAGVMQNPRHLVRRRGQEARLRCSPMKGHSHVYWYRQLPEEGLKFMVYLQKENIIDESGMPKERFSAEFPKEGPSILRIQQVVRGDSAAYFCASSPPTRTGELFFGEGSRLTVL.

The chain uses TRBV5-1 and TRBJ1-5; 10 positions match TRBD1. The CDR3 contains 15 residues. Per the germline V gene, CDR1 is SGHRS and CDR2 is YFSETQ. V lost 4 bases, J lost 5 bases, and 6 bases stayed unmatched. This chain's CDR3 is CASSPGTGDYQPQHF. The CDR3 DNA is TGCGCCAGCAGCCCCGGGACAGGGGACTATCAGCCCCAGCATTTT. Supplemented by reference TRBV5-1 and TRBJ1-5, the full variable domain reads KAGVTQTPRYLIKTRGQQVTLSCSPISGHRSVSWYQQTPGQGLQFLFEYFSETQRNKGNFPGRFSGRQFSNSRSEMNVSTLELGDSALYLCASSPGTGDYQPQHFGDGTRLSIL.

The chain employs TRBV6-6 and TRBJ2-7; 9 bases line up with TRBD1. CDR3 size: 14 residues. Germline values: CDR1 MNHNY, CDR2 SVGAGI (reference sequence). V lost 7 bases and J lost 0; bases outside the gene matches: 4. As DNA, the CDR3 is TGTGCCAGCAAGGGGGGACAGGGCTCCTACGAGCAGTACTTC. Protein product: CASKGGQGSYEQYF.

This chain joins TRBV9 and TRBJ2-2; 8 bases map to TRBD2. This CDR3 comprises 17 residues. Losses at the gene ends were 1 base for V and 3 bases for J; bases not matched to a gene: 8. Germline CDR1 and CDR2: SGDLS and YYNGEE. The CDR3 DNA reads TGTGCCAGCAGCGTATCGGGAGCGGGGGCAGACACCGGGGAGCTGTTTTTT. Translating it yields CASSVSGAGADTGELFF.